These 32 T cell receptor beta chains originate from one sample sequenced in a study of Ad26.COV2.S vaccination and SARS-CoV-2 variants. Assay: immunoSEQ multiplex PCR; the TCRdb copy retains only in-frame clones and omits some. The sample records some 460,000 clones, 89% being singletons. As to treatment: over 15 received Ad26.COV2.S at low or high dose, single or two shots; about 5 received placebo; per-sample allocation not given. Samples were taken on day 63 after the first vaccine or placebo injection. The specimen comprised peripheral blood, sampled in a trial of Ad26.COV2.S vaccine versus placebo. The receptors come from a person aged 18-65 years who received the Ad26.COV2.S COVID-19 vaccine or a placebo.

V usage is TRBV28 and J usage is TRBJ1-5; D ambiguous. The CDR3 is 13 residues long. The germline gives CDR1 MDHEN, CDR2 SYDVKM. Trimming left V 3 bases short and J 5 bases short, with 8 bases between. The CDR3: CASSLGGDQPQHF. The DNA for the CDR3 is TGTGCCAGCAGTTTGGGTGGGGATCAGCCCCAGCATTTT.

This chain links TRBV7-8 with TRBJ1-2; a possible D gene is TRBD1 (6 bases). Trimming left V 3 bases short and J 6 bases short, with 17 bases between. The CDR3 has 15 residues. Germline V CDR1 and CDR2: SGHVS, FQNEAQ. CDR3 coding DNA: TGTGCCAGCAGCTTTCACCCAGGGGTCGTTGATGGCTACACCTTC. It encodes CASSFHPGVVDGYTF.

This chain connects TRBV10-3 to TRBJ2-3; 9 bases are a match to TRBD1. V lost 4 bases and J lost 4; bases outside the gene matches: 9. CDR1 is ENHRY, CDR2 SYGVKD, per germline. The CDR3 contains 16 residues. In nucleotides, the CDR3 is TGTGCCATCAGTGGCAGGGGACAGGGAGGGGCAGATACGCAGTATTTT. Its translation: CAISGRGQGGADTQYF.

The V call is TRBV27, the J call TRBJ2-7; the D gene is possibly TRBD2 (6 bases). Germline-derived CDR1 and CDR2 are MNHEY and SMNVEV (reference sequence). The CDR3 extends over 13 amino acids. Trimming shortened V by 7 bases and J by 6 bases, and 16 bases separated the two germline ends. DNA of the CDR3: TGTGCCAGCACCCGGGGGTTAGGTAGCGAGCAGTACTTC. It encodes CASTRGLGSEQYF.

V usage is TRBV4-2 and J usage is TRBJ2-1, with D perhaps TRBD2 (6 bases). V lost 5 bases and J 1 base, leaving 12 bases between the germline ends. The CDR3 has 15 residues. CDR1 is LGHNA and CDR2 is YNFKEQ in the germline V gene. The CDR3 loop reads CASSSHSGSYNEQFF. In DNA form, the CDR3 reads TGTGCCAGCAGCTCGCATAGCGGTTCCTACAATGAGCAGTTCTTC.

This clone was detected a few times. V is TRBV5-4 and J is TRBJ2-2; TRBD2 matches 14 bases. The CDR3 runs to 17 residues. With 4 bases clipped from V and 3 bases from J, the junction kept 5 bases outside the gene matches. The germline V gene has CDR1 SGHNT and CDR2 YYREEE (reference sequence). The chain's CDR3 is CASSRLTSGGDTGELFF. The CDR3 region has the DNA TGTGCCAGCAGCCGCCTGACTAGCGGGGGGGACACCGGGGAGCTGTTTTTT.

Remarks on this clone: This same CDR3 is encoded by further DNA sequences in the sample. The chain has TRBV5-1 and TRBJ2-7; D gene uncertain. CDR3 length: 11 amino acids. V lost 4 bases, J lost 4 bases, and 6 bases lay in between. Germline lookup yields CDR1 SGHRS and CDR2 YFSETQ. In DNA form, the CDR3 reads TGCGCCAGCAGCCCCGGGTACGAGCAGTACTTC. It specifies CASSPGYEQYF. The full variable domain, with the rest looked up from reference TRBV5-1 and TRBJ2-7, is KAGVTQTPRYLIKTRGQQVTLSCSPISGHRSVSWYQQTPGQGLQFLFEYFSETQRNKGNFPGRFSGRQFSNSRSEMNVSTLELGDSALYLCASSPGYEQYFGPGTRLTVT.

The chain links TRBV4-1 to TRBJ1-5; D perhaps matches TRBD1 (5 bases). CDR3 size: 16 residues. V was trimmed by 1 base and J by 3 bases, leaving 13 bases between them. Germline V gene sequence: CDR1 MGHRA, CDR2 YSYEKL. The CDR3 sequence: CASSQVRGVLNQPQHF. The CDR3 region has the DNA TGCGCCAGCAGCCAAGTACGAGGGGTCCTCAATCAGCCCCAGCATTTT.

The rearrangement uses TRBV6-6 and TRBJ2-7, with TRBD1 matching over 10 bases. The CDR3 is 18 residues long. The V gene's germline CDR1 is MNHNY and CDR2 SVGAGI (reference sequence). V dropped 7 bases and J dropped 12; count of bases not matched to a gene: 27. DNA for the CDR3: TGTGCCAGCAATCGACGCGGGGGGCCGGGACAGGGGTTATTGAGGGCGTACTTC. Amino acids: CASNRRGGPGQGLLRAYF.

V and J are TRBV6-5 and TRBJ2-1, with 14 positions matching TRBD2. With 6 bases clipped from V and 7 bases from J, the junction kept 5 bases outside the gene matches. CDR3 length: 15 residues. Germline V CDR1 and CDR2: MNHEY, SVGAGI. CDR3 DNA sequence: TGTGCCAGCAGCCCCGGGACTAGCGGGAGAAATGAGCAGTTCTTC. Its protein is CASSPGTSGRNEQFF.

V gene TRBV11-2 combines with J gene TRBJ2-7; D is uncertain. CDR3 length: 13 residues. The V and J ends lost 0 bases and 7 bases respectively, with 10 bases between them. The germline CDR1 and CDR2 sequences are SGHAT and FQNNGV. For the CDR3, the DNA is TGTGCCAGCAGCTTAGATGAACGCTGGGAGCAGTACTTC. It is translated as CASSLDERWEQYF.

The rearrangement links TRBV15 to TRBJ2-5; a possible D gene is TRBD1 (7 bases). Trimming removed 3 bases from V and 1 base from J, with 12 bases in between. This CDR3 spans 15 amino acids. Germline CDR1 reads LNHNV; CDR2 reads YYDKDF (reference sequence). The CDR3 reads CATSRRDSSQETQYF. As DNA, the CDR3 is TGTGCCACCAGCAGGCGGGACAGCTCCCAAGAGACCCAGTACTTC.

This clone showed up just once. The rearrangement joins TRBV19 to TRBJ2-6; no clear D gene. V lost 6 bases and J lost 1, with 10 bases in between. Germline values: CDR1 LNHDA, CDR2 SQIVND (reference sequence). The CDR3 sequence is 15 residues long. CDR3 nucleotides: TGTGCCAGTAGCCACGGCAAATCTGGGGCCAACGTCCTGACTTTC. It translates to CASSHGKSGANVLTF.

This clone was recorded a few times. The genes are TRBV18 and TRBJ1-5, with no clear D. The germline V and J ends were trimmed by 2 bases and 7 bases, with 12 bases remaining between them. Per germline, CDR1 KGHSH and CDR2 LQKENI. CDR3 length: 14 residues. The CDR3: CASSPSREGQPQHF. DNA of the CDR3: TGTGCCAGCTCACCAAGTCGAGAAGGACAGCCCCAGCATTTT.

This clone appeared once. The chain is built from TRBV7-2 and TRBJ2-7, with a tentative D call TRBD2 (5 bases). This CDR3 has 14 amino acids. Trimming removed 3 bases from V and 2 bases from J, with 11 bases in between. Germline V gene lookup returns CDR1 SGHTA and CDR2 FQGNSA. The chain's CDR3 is CASSLDAGAYEQYF. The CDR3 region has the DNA TGTGCCAGCAGCTTGGACGCGGGCGCCTACGAGCAGTACTTC.

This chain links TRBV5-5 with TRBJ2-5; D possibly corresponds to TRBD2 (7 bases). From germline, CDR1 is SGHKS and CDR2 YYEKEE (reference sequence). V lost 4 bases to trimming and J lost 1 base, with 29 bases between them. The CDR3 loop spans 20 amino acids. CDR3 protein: CASSVRDNTPAGRGQETQYF. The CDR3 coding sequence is TGTGCCAGCAGCGTCCGGGACAACACGCCGGCAGGGAGGGGCCAAGAGACCCAGTACTTC.

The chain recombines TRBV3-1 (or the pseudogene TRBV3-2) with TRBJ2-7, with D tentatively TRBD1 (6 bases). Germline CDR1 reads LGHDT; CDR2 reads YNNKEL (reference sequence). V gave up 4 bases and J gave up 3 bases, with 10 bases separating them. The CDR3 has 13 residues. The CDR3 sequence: CASSRVRGYEQYF. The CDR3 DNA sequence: TGTGCCAGCAGCCGCGTCAGGGGCTACGAGCAGTACTTC.

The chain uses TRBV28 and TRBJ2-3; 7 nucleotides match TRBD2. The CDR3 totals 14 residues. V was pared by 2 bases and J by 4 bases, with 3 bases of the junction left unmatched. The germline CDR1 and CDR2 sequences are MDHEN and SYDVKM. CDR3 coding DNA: TGTGCCAGCAGTTTAGCGGGGGACGCAGATACGCAGTATTTT. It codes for CASSLAGDADTQYF.

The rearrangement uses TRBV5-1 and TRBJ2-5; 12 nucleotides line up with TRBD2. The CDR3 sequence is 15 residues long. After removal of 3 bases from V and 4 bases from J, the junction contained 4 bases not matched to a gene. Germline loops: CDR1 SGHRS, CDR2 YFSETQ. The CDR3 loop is CASSWTSGKRETQYF. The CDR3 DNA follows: TGCGCCAGCAGCTGGACTAGCGGGAAGCGAGAGACCCAGTACTTC.

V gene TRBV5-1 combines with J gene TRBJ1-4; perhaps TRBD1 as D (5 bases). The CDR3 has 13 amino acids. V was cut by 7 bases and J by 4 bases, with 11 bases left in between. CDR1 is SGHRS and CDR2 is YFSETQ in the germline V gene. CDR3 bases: TGCGCCAGCGCCAGGGTGGGTAATGAAAAACTGTTTTTT. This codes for CASARVGNEKLFF.

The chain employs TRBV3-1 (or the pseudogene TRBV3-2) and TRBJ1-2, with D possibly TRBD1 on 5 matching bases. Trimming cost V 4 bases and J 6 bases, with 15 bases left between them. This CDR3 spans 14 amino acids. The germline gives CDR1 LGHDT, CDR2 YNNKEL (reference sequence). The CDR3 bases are TGTGCCAGCAGCCGAGCCCAGGGTGCGGATGGCTACACCTTC. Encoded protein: CASSRAQGADGYTF.

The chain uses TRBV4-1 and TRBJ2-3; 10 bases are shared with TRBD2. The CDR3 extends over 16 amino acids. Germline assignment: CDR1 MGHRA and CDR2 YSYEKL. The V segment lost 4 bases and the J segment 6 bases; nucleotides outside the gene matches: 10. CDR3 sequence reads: CASSPLSGGQGDTQYF. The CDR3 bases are TGCGCCAGCAGCCCGCTTAGCGGGGGGCAGGGGGATACGCAGTATTTT.

The CDR3 DNA reads as TGCGCCAGCAGCCGACAGACTAGCGGGAGAGGGAATGAGCAGTTCTTC. This codes for CASSRQTSGRGNEQFF. The chain has TRBV4-1 and TRBJ2-1; TRBD2 agrees at 12 bases. The CDR3 runs 16 residues. V dropped 4 bases and J dropped 7; count of bases not matched to a gene: 8. Per germline, CDR1 MGHRA and CDR2 YSYEKL.

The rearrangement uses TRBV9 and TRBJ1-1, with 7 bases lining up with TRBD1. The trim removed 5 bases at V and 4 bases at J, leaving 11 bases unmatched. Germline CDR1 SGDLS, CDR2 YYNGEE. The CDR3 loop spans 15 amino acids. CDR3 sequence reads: CASSSERGLGTEAFF. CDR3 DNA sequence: TGTGCCAGCAGTTCGGAAAGGGGGCTCGGCACTGAAGCTTTCTTT. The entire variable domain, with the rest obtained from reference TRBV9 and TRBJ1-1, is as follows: DSGVTQTPKHLITATGQRVTLRCSPRSGDLSVYWYQQSLDQGLQFLIQYYNGEERAKGNILERFSAQQFPDLHSELNLSSLELGDSALYFCASSSERGLGTEAFFGQGTRLTVV.

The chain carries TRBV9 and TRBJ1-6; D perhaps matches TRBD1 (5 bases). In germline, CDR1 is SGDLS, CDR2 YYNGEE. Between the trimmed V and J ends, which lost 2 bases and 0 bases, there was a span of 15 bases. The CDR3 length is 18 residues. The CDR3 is CASSVSRGASSYNSPLHF. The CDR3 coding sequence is TGTGCCAGCAGCGTTTCGCGGGGCGCTAGCTCCTATAATTCACCCCTCCACTTT.

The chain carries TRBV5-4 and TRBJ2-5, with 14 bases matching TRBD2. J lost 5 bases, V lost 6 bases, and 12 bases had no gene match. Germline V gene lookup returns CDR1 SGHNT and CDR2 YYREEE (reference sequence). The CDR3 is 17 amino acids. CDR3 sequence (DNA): TGTGCCAGCACCAAACGACTAGCGGGAGGGCCCGAGGAGACCCAGTACTTC. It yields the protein CASTKRLAGGPEETQYF.

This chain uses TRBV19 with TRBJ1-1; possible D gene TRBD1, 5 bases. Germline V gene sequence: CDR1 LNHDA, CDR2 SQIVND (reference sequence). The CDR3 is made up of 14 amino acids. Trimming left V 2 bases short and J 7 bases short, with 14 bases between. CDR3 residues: CASSISWTTVEAFF. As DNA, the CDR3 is TGTGCCAGTAGTATAAGTTGGACAACAGTTGAAGCTTTCTTT.

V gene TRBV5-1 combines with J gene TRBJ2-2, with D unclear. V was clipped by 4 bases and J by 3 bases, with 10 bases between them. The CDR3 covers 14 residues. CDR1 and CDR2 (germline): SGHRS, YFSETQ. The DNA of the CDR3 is TGCGCCAGCAGCCTGGACCCGGACACCGGGGAGCTGTTTTTT. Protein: CASSLDPDTGELFF.

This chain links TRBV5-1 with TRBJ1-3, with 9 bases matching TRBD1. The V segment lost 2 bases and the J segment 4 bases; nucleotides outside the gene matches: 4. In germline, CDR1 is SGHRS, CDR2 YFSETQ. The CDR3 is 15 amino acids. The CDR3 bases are TGCGCCAGCAGCTTAACGACAGGGGGAGGAAACACCATATATTTT. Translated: CASSLTTGGGNTIYF. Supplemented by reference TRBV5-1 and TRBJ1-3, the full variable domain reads KAGVTQTPRYLIKTRGQQVTLSCSPISGHRSVSWYQQTPGQGLQFLFEYFSETQRNKGNFPGRFSGRQFSNSRSEMNVSTLELGDSALYLCASSLTTGGGNTIYFGEGSWLTVV.

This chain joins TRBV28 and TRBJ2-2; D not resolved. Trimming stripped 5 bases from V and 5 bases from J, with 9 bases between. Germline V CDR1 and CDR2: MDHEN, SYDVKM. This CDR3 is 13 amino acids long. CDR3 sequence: CASSPPVTGELFF. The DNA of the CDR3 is TGTGCCAGCAGTCCACCGGTGACCGGGGAGCTGTTTTTT.

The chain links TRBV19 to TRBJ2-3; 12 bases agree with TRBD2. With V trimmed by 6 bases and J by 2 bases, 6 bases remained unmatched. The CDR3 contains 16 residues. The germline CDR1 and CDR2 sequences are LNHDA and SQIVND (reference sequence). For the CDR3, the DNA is TGTGCCAGTAGGACGACTAGCGGGGGACTCACAGATACGCAGTATTTT. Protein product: CASRTTSGGLTDTQYF.

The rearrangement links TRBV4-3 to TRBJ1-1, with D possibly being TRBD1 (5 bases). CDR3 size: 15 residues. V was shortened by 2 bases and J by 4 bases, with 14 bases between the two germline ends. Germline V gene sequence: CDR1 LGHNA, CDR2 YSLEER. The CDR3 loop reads CASSQLGAGRTEAFF. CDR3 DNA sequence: TGCGCCAGCAGCCAACTCGGGGCAGGGCGCACTGAAGCTTTCTTT.